Detailed here is one T cell receptor (beta chain). Its specificity is not known. Sequenced by immunoSEQ multiplex PCR; TCRdb stores in-frame clones only, minus some. The sample includes around 100,000 clones, roughly 87% seen only once; the top ten take about 2%. This entry belongs to a study of PD-L1 blockade in urothelial cancer. Findings and limits, study-wide: Pretreatment blood TCR clonality under the median forecast improved survival.

Time point of the sample: pretreatment peripheral blood. Germline V gene lookup returns CDR1 KGHSH and CDR2 LQKENI. V was pared by 4 bases and J by 1 base, with 13 bases between. CDR3 size: 15 residues. The sample here was PBMCs, taken around atezolizumab (anti-PD-L1) treatment. J is TRBJ1-1 and V is TRBV18; possible D gene TRBD1, 6 bases. The sequence was obtained from a man between 60 and 70 years old with urothelial cancer. The CDR3 is CASSLGGGSNTEAFF. CDR3 coding DNA: TGTGCCAGCTCACTAGGGGGGGGGTCGAACACTGAAGCTTTCTTT.